This TCR beta chain stems from a study of cytomegalovirus exposure and HLA in healthy donors. General study findings and limits: It was reported that the classifier diagnosed cytomegalovirus status with high specificity and sensitivity in both the original and validation cohorts. The study designated 150 or so TCR beta chains cytomegalovirus-associated. An ancestry cluster, one associated with Asian ancestry, reportedly showed fewer N-insertions than the approximately 650-donor mean in a later analysis. TCR sequences were mostly rare, though some public TCRs occurred in many donors.

60 Vbeta and 13 Jbeta primers were used in PCR. Data came from immunoSEQ multiplex PCR; TCRdb stores just in-frame clones and leaves some out. Of some 130,000 clones listed, over 75% are singletons. On this clone itself: Its antigen is unidentified.

The CDR3 is 15 amino acids. Trimming took 0 bases from V and 9 from J; bases not matched to a gene: 9. In germline, CDR1 is SGDLS, CDR2 YYNGEE. The clonotype was recovered from a male donor in good health and CMV-seropositive. Sequencing used PBMCs. The chain carries TRBV9 and TRBJ2-1; 7 bases fit TRBD2. The CDR3 region has the DNA TGTGCCAGCAGCGTAGGAGGACTAGAAAGGGGTGAGCAGTTCTTC. Protein sequence: CASSVGGLERGEQFF.